This T cell receptor beta chain was captured in a study of cytomegalovirus exposure and HLA in healthy donors. General observations from the study: Per a prior analysis, the majority of TCR beta V segments were productive roughly 87% or roughly 30% of the time. Sequencing depth across donors, presence/absence analyses assumed, was roughly uniform. Altogether, 150 to 200 TCR beta chains were recorded as cytomegalovirus-associated. Versus the roughly 700-donor mean, an Asian-associated ancestry cluster reportedly showed fewer N-insertions in a later analysis.

The PCR used 60 Vbeta and 13 Jbeta primers. The data were produced by immunoSEQ multiplex PCR, yet TCRdb's version contains in-frame clones alone and is incomplete. Altogether 160,000 or so clones are present, roughly 80% being singletons, with the ten largest covering around 0.52%. This clone was detected only a few times. Antigen: not known. The sequence came from a woman in her fifties or sixties in good health and CMV-seronegative. The sample taken for sequencing was PBMCs.

CDR3 DNA: TGCGCCAGCAGCTTGTCCGACAGGGTGTGGGAGACCCAGTACTTC. This sequence encodes CASSLSDRVWETQYF. The V gene is TRBV5-1, the J gene TRBJ2-5, with TRBD1 matching 7 bases. There are 15 residues in the CDR3. The germline V gene has CDR1 SGHRS and CDR2 YFSETQ. Trimming took 1 base from V and 5 from J; bases not matched to a gene: 8.